Presented here are 26 T cell receptor beta chains from one specimen sequenced in a study of Ad26.COV2.S vaccination and SARS-CoV-2 variants. Sample treatment: some 19 received Ad26.COV2.S at low or high dose, single or two shots; roughly five received placebo; per-sample allocation not given. The samples date from day 63 after the first vaccine or placebo injection. Here immunoSEQ multiplex PCR was the method, and the copy in TCRdb shows in-frame clones only, minus some. This table has hundreds of thousands of clones, around 92% appearing once. Source: peripheral blood, taken in a trial of Ad26.COV2.S vaccine versus placebo. The receptors here all came from a person aged 18-65 years who received the Ad26.COV2.S COVID-19 vaccine or a placebo.

This clone was counted once. The chain has TRBV30 and TRBJ2-3, with TRBD1 matching over 8 bases. CDR1 GTSNPN and CDR2 SVGIG come from the germline V gene (reference sequence). The CDR3 spans 13 residues. Losses at the gene ends were 1 base for V and 8 bases for J; bases not matched to a gene: 5. The CDR3 protein is CAWSETTGGTQYF. The DNA of the CDR3 is TGTGCCTGGAGTGAGACAACAGGGGGTACGCAGTATTTT.

The genes are TRBV7-6 and TRBJ1-6, with no clear D. Per germline, CDR1 SGHVS and CDR2 FNYEAQ. Trimming removed 1 base from V and 6 bases from J, with 13 bases in between. This CDR3 spans 16 amino acids. The CDR3 nucleotides are TGTGCCAGCAGCTTAGGGACGACGGCCTCTAATTCACCCCTCCACTTT. It is translated as CASSLGTTASNSPLHF.

This sequence joins TRBV5-1 and TRBJ1-2; D uncertain. Germline V gene lookup returns CDR1 SGHRS and CDR2 YFSETQ. The V and J ends lost 0 bases and 8 bases respectively, with 8 bases between them. This CDR3 has 12 amino acids. The CDR3 reads CASSLATYGYTF. The CDR3, as DNA: TGCGCCAGCAGCTTGGCGACGTACGGCTACACCTTC.

The rearrangement joins TRBV6-5 to TRBJ2-7; D gene uncertain. V lost 2 bases and J 3 bases, leaving 14 bases between the germline ends. The CDR3 spans 15 residues. From germline, CDR1 is MNHEY and CDR2 SVGAGI. The CDR3 DNA reads TGTGCCAGCAGTTACCGAGACATAGGGCTCTACGAGCAGTACTTC. Its translation is CASSYRDIGLYEQYF.

The chain carries TRBV19 and TRBJ2-7, with D perhaps matching TRBD1 (6 bases). This CDR3 contains 13 residues. Germline assignment: CDR1 LNHDA and CDR2 SQIVND (reference sequence). V was pared by 3 bases and J by 3 bases, with 9 bases between. Written as DNA, the CDR3 is TGTGCCAGTAGTATTCGAGGGGGCTACGAGCAGTACTTC. Protein sequence: CASSIRGGYEQYF.

The genes are TRBV7-9 and TRBJ2-6; possibly TRBD2 for D (5 bases). Trimming removed 8 bases from V and 0 bases from J, with 5 bases in between. This CDR3 contains 13 residues. CDR1 is SEHNR, CDR2 FQNEAQ, per germline (reference sequence). CDR3 residues: CASRGSGANVLTF. CDR3 DNA: TGTGCCAGCCGGGGCTCTGGGGCCAACGTCCTGACTTTC.

This chain joins TRBV6-2 or TRBV6-3 and TRBJ2-3; TRBD1 matches 9 bases. CDR1 and CDR2 from the germline V gene are MNHEY and SVGEGT. V was pared by 4 bases and J by 3 bases, with 5 bases of the junction left unmatched. There are 15 residues in the CDR3. The CDR3 sequence: CASSSGQGTTDTQYF. CDR3 in DNA: TGTGCCAGCAGTTCGGGACAGGGAACGACAGATACGCAGTATTTT.

The V and J genes are TRBV24-1 and TRBJ2-1; no firm D call. The CDR3 has 11 residues. Germline CDR1 KGHDR, CDR2 SFDVKD. With 6 bases removed from V and 4 bases from J, the gap between germline ends came to 3 bases. The CDR3 sequence is CATSFYNEQFF. The CDR3 DNA is TGTGCCACCAGTTTTTACAATGAGCAGTTCTTC.

V and J are TRBV7-3 and TRBJ1-1; TRBD1 might be the D (5 bases). V shed 2 bases and J shed 4 bases, with 5 bases lying between them. CDR3 size: 12 residues. Germline values: CDR1 SGHTA, CDR2 FQGTGA. CDR3 DNA: TGTGCCAGCAGCTTAGGGGCCACTGAAGCTTTCTTT. It encodes CASSLGATEAFF.

This rearrangement joins TRBV7-8 to TRBJ1-2; no reliable D call. Looked up from germline, CDR1 is SGHVS and CDR2 is FQNEAQ. With 1 base removed from V and 3 bases from J, the gap between germline ends came to 6 bases. CDR3 length: 13 residues. The CDR3 nucleotides read TGTGCCAGCAGCTTAGGAAGGTACTATGGCTACACCTTC. It yields the protein CASSLGRYYGYTF. The entire variable domain, with the rest obtained from reference TRBV7-8 and TRBJ1-2, is as follows: GAGVSQSPRYKVAKRGQDVALRCDPISGHVSLFWYQQALGQGPEFLTYFQNEAQLDKSGLPSDRFFAERPEGSVSTLKIQRTQQEDSAVYLCASSLGRYYGYTFGSGTRLTVV.

The chain recombines TRBV29-1 with TRBJ1-5; D is possibly TRBD1 (5 bases). This CDR3 region has 13 residues. V was shortened by 6 bases and J by 3 bases, with 12 bases between the two germline ends. Germline CDR1 is SQVTM and CDR2 is ANQGSEA. The CDR3 loop reads CSVGGRPNQPQHF. The CDR3, as DNA: TGCAGCGTGGGGGGGAGGCCCAATCAGCCCCAGCATTTT.

In its sample, this clone was seen once. This chain links TRBV4-1 with TRBJ2-2; no clear D. V shed 7 bases and J shed 4 bases, with 7 bases lying between them. CDR1 is MGHRA, CDR2 YSYEKL, per germline. CDR3 length equals 12 residues. CDR3 sequence (DNA): TGCGCCAGCATCTCATCCACCGGGGAGCTGTTTTTT. Its protein product is CASISSTGELFF.

The V and J genes are TRBV7-2 and TRBJ2-3, with TRBD2 identical over 14 bases. Germline V lookup: CDR1 SGHTA, CDR2 FQGNSA. J lost 4 bases, V lost 2 bases, and 8 bases had no gene match. The CDR3 sequence is 18 residues long. The CDR3 bases are TGTGCCAGCAGCTTACGGGGGACTAGCGGGAGAAGGGCAGATACGCAGTATTTT. It translates to CASSLRGTSGRRADTQYF.

The V and J genes are TRBV30 and TRBJ1-4; D unresolved. The CDR3 is made up of 11 amino acids. Deletions cut 7 bases from V and 8 bases from J, with 11 bases between. Per germline, CDR1 GTSNPN and CDR2 SVGIG (reference sequence). The CDR3 DNA reads as TGTGCCTTGGGGTCCGGCGAAAAACTGTTTTTT. It codes for CALGSGEKLFF.

The V and J genes are TRBV6-5 and TRBJ1-2; D is perhaps TRBD1 (5 bases). Trimming pared 9 bases from V and 8 bases from J, leaving 16 bases between. This CDR3 spans 12 amino acids. CDR1 is MNHEY, CDR2 SVGAGI, per germline. The chain's CDR3 is CASLRGSAGYTF. In DNA, the CDR3 is TGTGCCAGTTTAAGGGGTTCGGCAGGCTACACCTTC.

The chain uses TRBV19 and TRBJ1-5; possible D gene TRBD1, 5 bases. Germline V gene lookup returns CDR1 LNHDA and CDR2 SQIVND (reference sequence). The CDR3 has 18 amino acids. V gave up 5 bases and J gave up 0 bases, with 20 bases separating them. CDR3 nucleotides: TGTGCCAGTAGTCCATACCTCGACAGACCAAATAGCAATCAGCCCCAGCATTTT. This sequence encodes CASSPYLDRPNSNQPQHF.

The J gene is TRBJ2-7, the V gene TRBV7-9, with 7 nucleotides matching TRBD1. The germline gives CDR1 SEHNR, CDR2 FQNEAQ (reference sequence). The CDR3 has 18 residues. The J segment lost 1 base and the V segment lost 4 bases, leaving 16 bases of the junction unmatched. The CDR3 spells CASSSDRSHVSPSYEQYF. The CDR3 DNA reads TGTGCCAGCAGCTCGGACAGGTCGCATGTGTCGCCGTCCTACGAGCAGTACTTC.

This clone was seen once. V gene TRBV30 combines with J gene TRBJ2-4; TRBD2 is a possible D gene (5 bases). This CDR3 has 13 residues. V lost 1 base and J 1 base, leaving 5 bases between the germline ends. Germline V CDR1 and CDR2: GTSNPN, SVGIG (reference sequence). The CDR3 sequence is CAWSGTAKNIQYF. As DNA, the CDR3 is TGTGCCTGGAGTGGGACTGCCAAAAACATTCAGTACTTC. Complete variable domain (other parts from reference TRBV30 and TRBJ2-4): SQTIHQWPATLVQPVGSPLSLECTVEGTSNPNLYWYRQAAGRGLQLLFYSVGIGQISSEVPQNLSASRPQDRQFILSSKKLLLSDSGFYLCAWSGTAKNIQYFGAGTRLSVL.

The chain is built from TRBV10-3 and TRBJ2-5; maybe TRBD2 (6 bases). There are 13 residues in the CDR3. Germline loops: CDR1 ENHRY, CDR2 SYGVKD. With 4 bases removed from V and 0 bases from J, the gap between germline ends came to 6 bases. In DNA, the CDR3 is TGTGCCATCAGTGGGGGGGACCAAGAGACCCAGTACTTC. Residues: CAISGGDQETQYF.

Only one count was recorded for this clone. The rearrangement joins TRBV5-1 to TRBJ1-2; D perhaps matches TRBD1 (5 bases). The length of the CDR3 is 15 residues. Germline-derived CDR1 and CDR2 are SGHRS and YFSETQ. Trimming removed 1 base from V and 0 bases from J, with 10 bases in between. DNA of the CDR3: TGCGCCAGCAGCTTGTTGCAGGGCGCTAACTATGGCTACACCTTC. Translated: CASSLLQGANYGYTF.

The chain uses TRBV11-3 and TRBJ2-1; maybe TRBD2 (6 bases). Germline V CDR1 and CDR2: SGHNT, YENEEA. The CDR3 spans 14 residues. The V gene lost 3 bases and the J gene lost 1 base, with 7 bases spanning the gap. This CDR3 is CASSFGGSYNEQFF. The DNA for the CDR3 is TGTGCCAGCAGCTTTGGGGGGTCCTACAATGAGCAGTTCTTC.

The chain combines TRBV7-3 with TRBJ2-6, with no clear D. CDR1 is SGHTA, CDR2 FQGTGA, per germline. This CDR3 contains 16 residues. Trimming shortened V by 2 bases and J by 0 bases, and 8 bases separated the two germline ends. The CDR3 protein is CASSLPSYSGANVLTF. DNA for the CDR3: TGTGCCAGCAGCTTACCATCGTACTCTGGGGCCAACGTCCTGACTTTC.

This chain joins TRBV3-1 (or the pseudogene TRBV3-2) and TRBJ2-2; 9 bases are shared with TRBD1. The CDR3 is 15 residues long. Looked up from germline, CDR1 is LGHDT and CDR2 is YNNKEL (reference sequence). V lost 4 bases to trimming and J lost 5 bases; unmatched junction nucleotides: 5. As DNA, the CDR3 is TGTGCCAGCAGCCCTACAGGGGGCGCGACCGGGGAGCTGTTTTTT. As protein: CASSPTGGATGELFF.

The gene calls are TRBV5-5 and TRBJ2-1; D is possibly TRBD2 (5 bases). Germline V gene data show CDR1 as SGHKS and CDR2 as YYEKEE (reference sequence). Trimming shortened V by 0 bases and J by 9 bases, and 10 bases separated the two germline ends. There are 13 residues in the CDR3. As DNA, the CDR3 is TGTGCCAGCAGCTTGGCCGGAGGACCTGAGCAGTTCTTC. Residues: CASSLAGGPEQFF.

This chain connects TRBV5-1 to TRBJ2-3; TRBD2 matches 12 bases. CDR3 length: 18 residues. The germline gives CDR1 SGHRS, CDR2 YFSETQ. With V trimmed by 2 bases and J by 1 base, 8 bases remained unmatched. CDR3 sequence reads: CASSFSLAGGPGTDTQYF. Here the CDR3 DNA reads TGCGCCAGCAGCTTTTCCCTAGCGGGAGGGCCTGGCACAGATACGCAGTATTTT.

The chain is built from TRBV5-6 and TRBJ2-3, with D possibly TRBD2 on 5 matching bases. The CDR3 covers 14 residues. Germline loops: CDR1 SGHDT, CDR2 YYEEEE. The germline V and J ends were trimmed by 2 bases and 1 base, with 8 bases remaining between them. The CDR3 sequence is CASSFGGRTDTQYF. In DNA form, the CDR3 reads TGTGCCAGCAGCTTCGGCGGGCGCACAGATACGCAGTATTTT.